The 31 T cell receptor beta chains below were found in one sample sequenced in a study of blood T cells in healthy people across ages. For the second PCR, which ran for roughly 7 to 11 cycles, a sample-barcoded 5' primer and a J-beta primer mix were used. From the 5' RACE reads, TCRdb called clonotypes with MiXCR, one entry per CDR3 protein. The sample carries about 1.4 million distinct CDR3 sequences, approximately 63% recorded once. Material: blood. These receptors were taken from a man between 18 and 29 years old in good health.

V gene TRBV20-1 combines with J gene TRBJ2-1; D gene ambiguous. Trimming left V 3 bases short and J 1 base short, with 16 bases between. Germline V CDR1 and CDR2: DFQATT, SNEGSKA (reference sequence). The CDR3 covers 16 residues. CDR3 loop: CSASTVRLGSYNEQFF. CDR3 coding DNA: TGCAGTGCTAGCACCGTCCGACTGGGTTCCTACAATGAGCAGTTCTTC.

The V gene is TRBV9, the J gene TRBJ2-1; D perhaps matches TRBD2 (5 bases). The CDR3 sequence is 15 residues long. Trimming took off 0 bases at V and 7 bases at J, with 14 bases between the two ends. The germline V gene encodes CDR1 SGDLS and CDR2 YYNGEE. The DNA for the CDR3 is TGTGCCAGCAGCGTAGCTAGCAGTCCGGATAATGAGCAGTTCTTC. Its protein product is CASSVASSPDNEQFF.

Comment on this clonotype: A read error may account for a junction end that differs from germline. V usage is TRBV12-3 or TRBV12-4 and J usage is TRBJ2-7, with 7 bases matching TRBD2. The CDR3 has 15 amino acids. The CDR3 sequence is CVSSGSGQLSYEQYF. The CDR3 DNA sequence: TGTGTCAGCAGCGGTAGCGGGCAACTCTCCTACGAGCAGTACTTC.

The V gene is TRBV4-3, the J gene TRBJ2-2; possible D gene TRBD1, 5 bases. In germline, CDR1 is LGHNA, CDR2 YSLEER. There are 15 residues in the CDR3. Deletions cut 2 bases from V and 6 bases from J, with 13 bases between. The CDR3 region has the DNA TGCGCCAGCAGCCAACAGGGCTGGCTAGCCGGGGAGCTGTTTTTT. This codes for CASSQQGWLAGELFF.

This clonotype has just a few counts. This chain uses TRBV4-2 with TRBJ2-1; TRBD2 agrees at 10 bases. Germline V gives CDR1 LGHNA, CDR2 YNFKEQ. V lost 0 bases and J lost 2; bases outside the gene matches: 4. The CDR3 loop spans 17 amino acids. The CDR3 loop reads CASSQEILAGAYNEQFF. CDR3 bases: TGTGCCAGCAGCCAAGAGATCCTAGCGGGGGCCTACAATGAGCAGTTCTTC.

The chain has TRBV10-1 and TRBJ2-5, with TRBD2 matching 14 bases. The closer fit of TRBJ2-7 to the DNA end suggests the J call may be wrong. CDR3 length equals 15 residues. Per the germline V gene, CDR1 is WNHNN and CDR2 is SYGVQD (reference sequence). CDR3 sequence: CASSQRTSGGYEQYF. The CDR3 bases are TGCGCCAGCAGTCAACGGACTAGCGGGGGGTACGAGCAGTACTTC.

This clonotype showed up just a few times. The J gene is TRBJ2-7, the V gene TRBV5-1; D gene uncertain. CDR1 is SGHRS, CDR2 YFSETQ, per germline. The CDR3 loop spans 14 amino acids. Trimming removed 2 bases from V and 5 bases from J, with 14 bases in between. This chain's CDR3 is CASSLALSVDEQYF. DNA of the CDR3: TGCGCCAGCAGCTTAGCCCTCAGCGTTGACGAGCAGTACTTC.

The CDR3 protein is CASSAESVELARSYNEQFF. The CDR3 DNA is TGTGCCAGCAGCGCCGAATCAGTCGAACTAGCGCGTTCCTACAATGAGCAGTTCTTC. The V gene is TRBV13, the J gene TRBJ2-1; 7 nucleotides match TRBD2. The CDR3 loop spans 19 amino acids. Trimming took 5 bases from V and 1 from J; bases not matched to a gene: 17. Germline values: CDR1 PRHDT, CDR2 FYEKMQ (reference sequence).

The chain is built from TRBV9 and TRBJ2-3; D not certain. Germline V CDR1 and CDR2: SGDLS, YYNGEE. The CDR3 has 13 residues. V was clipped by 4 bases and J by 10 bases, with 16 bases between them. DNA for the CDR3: TGTGCCAGCAGCACGCAAGGCGCGGCAGCGCAGTATTTT. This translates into CASSTQGAAAQYF.

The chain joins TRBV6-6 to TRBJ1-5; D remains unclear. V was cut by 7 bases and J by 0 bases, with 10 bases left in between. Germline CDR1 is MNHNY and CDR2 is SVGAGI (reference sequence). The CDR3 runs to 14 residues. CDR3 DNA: TGTGCCAGCACCGATACCTATAGCAATCAGCCCCAGCATTTT. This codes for CASTDTYSNQPQHF.

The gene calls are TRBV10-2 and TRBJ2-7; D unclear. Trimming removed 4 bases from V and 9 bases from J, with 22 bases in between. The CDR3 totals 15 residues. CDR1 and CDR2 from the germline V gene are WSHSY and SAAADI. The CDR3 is CASSGSLLSVRGQYF. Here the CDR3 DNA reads TGCGCCAGCAGTGGGTCTTTATTGTCAGTCCGCGGGCAGTACTTC.

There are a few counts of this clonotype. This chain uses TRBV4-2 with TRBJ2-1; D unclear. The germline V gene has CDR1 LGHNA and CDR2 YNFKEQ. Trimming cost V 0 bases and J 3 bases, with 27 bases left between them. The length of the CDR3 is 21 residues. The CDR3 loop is CASSQDWSERDVYPFYNEQFF. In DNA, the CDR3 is TGTGCCAGCAGCCAAGATTGGAGCGAGAGAGACGTCTACCCTTTCTACAATGAGCAGTTCTTC.

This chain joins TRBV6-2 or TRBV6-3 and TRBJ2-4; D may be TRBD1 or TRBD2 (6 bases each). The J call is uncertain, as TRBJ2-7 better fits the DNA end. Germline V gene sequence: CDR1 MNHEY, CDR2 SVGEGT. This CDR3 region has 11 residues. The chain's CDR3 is CAGGLANEQYF. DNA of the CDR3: TGTGCCGGGGGGCTCGCTAACGAGCAGTACTTC.

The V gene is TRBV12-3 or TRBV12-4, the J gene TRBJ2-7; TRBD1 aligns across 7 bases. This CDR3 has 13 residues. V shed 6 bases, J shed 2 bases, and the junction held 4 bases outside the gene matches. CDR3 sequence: CASRDRKTYEQYF. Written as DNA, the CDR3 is TGTGCCAGCAGGGACAGGAAGACCTACGAGCAGTACTTC.

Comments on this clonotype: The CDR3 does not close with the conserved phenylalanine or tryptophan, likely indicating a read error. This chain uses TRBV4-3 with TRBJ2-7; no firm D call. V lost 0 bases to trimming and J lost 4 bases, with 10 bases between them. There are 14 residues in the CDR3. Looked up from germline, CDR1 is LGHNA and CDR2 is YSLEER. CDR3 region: CASSQDAREYEQYL. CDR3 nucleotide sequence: TGCGCCAGCAGCCAAGATGCGCGTGAGTACGAGCAGTACTTA.

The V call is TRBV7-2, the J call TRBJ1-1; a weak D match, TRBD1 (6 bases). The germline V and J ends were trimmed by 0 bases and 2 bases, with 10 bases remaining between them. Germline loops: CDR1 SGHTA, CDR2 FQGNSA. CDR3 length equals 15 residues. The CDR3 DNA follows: TGTGCCAGCAGCTTAGCTGCAGGGGCTAACACTGAAGCTTTCTTT. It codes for CASSLAAGANTEAFF.

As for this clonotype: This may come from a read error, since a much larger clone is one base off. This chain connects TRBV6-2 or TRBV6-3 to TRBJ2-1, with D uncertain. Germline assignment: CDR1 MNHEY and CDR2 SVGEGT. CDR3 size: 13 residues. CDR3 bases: TGTGCCAGCAGTGACTCGGTGGTGAGTGAGCAGTTCTTC. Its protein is CASSDSVVSEQFF.

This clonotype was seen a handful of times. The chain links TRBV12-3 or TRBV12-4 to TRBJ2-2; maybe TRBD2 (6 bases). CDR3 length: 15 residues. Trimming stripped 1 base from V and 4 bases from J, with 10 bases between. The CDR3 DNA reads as TGTGCCAGCAGTTTAGTGGGACTGGGCACCGGGGAGCTGTTTTTT. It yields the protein CASSLVGLGTGELFF.

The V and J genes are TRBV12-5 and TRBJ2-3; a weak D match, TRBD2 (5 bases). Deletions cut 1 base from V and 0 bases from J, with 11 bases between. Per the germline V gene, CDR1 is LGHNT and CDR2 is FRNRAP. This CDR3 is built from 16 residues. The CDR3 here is CASGLGPGSSTDTQYF. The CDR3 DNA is TGTGCTAGTGGTTTGGGGCCGGGGAGTAGCACAGATACGCAGTATTTT.

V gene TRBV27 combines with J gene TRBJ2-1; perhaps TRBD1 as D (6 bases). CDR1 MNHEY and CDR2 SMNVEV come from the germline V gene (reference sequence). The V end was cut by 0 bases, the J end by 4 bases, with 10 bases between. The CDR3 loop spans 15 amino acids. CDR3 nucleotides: TGTGCCAGCAGTTTATCCGGGACACAGTACAATGAGCAGTTCTTC. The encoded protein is CASSLSGTQYNEQFF.

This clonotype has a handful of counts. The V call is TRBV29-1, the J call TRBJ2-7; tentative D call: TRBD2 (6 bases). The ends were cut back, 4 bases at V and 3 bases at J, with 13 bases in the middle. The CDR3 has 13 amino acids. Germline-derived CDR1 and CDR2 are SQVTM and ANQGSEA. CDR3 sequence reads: CSVGGRGNYEQYF. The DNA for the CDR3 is TGCAGCGTTGGAGGACGCGGGAACTACGAGCAGTACTTC.

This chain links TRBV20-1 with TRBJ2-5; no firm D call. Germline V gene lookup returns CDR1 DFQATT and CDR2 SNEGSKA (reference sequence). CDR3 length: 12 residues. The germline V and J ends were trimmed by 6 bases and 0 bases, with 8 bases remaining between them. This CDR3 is CSANPYQETQYF. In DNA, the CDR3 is TGCAGTGCAAACCCCTACCAAGAGACCCAGTACTTC.

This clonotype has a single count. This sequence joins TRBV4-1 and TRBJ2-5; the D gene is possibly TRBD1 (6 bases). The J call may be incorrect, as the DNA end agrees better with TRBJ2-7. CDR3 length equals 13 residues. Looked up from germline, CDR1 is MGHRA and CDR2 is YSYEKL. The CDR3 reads CASSRGQLGEQYF. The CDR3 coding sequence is TGCGCCAGCAGCCGCGGACAGCTAGGCGAGCAGTACTTC.

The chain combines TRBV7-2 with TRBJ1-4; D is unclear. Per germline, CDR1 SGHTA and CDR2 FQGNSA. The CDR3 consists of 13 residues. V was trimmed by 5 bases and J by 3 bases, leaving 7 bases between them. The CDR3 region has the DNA TGTGCCAGCAGCCCGTTCTCTAATGAAAAACTGTTTTTT. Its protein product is CASSPFSNEKLFF. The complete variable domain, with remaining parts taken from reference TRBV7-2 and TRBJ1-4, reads GAGVSQSPSNKVTEKGKDVELRCDPISGHTALYWYRQSLGQGLEFLIYFQGNSAPDKSGLPSDRFSAERTGGSVSTLTIQRTQQEDSAVYLCASSPFSNEKLFFGSGTQLSVL.

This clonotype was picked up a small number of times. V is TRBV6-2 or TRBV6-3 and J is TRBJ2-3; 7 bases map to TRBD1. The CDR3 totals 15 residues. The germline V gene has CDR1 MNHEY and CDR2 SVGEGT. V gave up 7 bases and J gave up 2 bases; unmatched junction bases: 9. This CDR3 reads CASNLPGQITDTQYF. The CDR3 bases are TGTGCCAGCAATCTACCGGGACAGATCACAGATACGCAGTATTTT.

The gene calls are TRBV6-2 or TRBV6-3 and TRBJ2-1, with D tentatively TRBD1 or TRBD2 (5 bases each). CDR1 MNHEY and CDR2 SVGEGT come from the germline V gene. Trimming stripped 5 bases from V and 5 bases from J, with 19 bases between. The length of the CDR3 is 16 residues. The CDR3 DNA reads TGTGCCAGCAGTAAAACCGGGGACCCCTTGGACAATGAGCAGTTCTTC. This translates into CASSKTGDPLDNEQFF.

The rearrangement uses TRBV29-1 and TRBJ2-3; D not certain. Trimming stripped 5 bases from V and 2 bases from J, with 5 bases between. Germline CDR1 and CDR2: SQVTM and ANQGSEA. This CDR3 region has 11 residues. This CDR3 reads CSVMVTDTQYF. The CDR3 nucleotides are TGCAGCGTTATGGTCACAGATACGCAGTATTTT.

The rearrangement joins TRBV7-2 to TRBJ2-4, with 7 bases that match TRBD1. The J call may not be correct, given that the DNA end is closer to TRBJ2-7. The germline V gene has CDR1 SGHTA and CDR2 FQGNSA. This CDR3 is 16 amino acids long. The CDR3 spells CASSLAPKGARNEQYF. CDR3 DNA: TGTGCCAGCAGCTTAGCGCCCAAGGGGGCGCGGAACGAGCAGTACTTC.

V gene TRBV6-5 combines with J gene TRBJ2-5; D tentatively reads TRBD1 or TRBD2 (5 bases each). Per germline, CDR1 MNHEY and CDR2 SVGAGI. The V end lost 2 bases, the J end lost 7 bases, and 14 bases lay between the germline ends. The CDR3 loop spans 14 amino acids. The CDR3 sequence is CASSYMRGVVTQYF. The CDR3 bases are TGTGCCAGCAGTTACATGAGGGGTGTTGTGACCCAGTACTTC.

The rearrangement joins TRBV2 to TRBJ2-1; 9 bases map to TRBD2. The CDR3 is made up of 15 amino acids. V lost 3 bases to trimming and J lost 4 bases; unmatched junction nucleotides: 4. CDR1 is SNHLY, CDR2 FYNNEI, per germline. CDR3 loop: CASSEVSGSYNEQFF. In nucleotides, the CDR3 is TGTGCCAGCAGTGAGGTTAGCGGGAGTTACAATGAGCAGTTCTTC. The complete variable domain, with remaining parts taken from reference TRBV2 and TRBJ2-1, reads EPEVTQTPSHQVTQMGQEVILRCVPISNHLYFYWYRQILGQKVEFLVSFYNNEISEKSEIFDDQFSVERPDGSNFTLKIRSTKLEDSAMYFCASSEVSGSYNEQFFGPGTRLTVL.

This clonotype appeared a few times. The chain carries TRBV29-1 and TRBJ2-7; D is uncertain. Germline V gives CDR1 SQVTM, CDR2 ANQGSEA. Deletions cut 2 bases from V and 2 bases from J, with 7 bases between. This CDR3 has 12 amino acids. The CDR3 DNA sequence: TGCAGCGTTGAAAAGGAGACCTACGAGCAGTACTTC. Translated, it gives CSVEKETYEQYF.